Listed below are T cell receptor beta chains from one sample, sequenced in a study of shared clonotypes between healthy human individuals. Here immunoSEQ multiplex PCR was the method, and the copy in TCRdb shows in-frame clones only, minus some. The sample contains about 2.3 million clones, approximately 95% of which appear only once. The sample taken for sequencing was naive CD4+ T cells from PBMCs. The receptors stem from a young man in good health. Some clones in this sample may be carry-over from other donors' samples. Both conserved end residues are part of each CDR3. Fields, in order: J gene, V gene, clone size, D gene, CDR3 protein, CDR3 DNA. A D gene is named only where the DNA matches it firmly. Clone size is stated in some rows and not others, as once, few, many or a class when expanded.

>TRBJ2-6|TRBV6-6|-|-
CASHQDRSGANVLTF
TGTGCCAGCCACCAGGATCGCTCTGGGGCCAACGTCCTGACTTTC
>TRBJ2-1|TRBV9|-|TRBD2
CASSVASLAGVGEQFF
TGTGCCAGCAGCGTAGCTTCCCTAGCGGGAGTGGGTGAGCAGTTCTTC
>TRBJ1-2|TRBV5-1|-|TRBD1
CASSPTGATYGYTF
TGCGCCAGCAGCCCGACAGGGGCTACGTATGGCTACACCTTC
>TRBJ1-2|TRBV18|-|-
CASSPTGSPYGYTF
TGTGCCAGCTCACCGACGGGTTCGCCTTATGGCTACACCTTC
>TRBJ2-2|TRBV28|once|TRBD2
CASSRTGGGGTGELFF
TGTGCCAGCAGTCGAACGGGCGGCGGGGGCACCGGGGAGCTGTTTTTT
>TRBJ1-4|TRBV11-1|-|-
CASSPGEKLFF
TGTGCCAGCAGCCCTGGAGAAAAACTGTTTTTT
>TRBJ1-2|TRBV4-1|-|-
CASSQAGRDSGGYTF
TGCGCCAGCAGCCAAGCGGGCAGGGACTCGGGAGGCTACACCTTC
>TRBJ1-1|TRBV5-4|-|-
CASSLAGPLDTEAFF
TGTGCCAGCAGTTTGGCGGGCCCATTGGACACTGAAGCTTTCTTT
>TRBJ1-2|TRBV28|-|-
CASSLPTVFNYGYTF
TGTGCCAGCAGTCTTCCGACAGTGTTTAACTATGGCTACACCTTC
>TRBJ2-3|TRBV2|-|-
CASSEEVDTQYF
TGTGCCAGCAGTGAGGAAGTAGATACGCAGTATTTT
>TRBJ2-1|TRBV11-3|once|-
CASSLSRGQYEQFF
TGTGCCAGCAGCTTATCGCGGGGGCAGTATGAGCAGTTCTTC
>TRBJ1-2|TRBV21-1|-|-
CASTIGGTGVFYGYTF
TGTGCCAGCACCATAGGCGGGACAGGGGTCTTCTATGGCTACACCTTC
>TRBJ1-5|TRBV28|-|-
CASSRRTAGDQPQHF
TGTGCCAGCAGCCGAAGGACCGCAGGGGATCAGCCCCAGCATTTT
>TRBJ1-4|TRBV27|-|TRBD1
CASSATGRREKLFF
TGTGCCAGCAGTGCGACAGGGAGGAGAGAAAAACTGTTTTTT
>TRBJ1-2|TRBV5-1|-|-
CASSLEPSYGYTF
TGCGCCAGCAGCTTGGAACCGAGCTATGGCTACACCTTC
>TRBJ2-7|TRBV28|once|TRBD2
CASSQSGRGGGYEQYF
TGTGCCAGCAGCCAAAGCGGGAGAGGGGGAGGGTACGAGCAGTACTTC
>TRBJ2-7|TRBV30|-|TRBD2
CAWSVRPWASGRGEQYF
TGTGCCTGGAGTGTACGTCCCTGGGCTAGCGGGAGAGGTGAGCAGTACTTC
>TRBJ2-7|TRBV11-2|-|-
CASTPVLGSHEQYF
TGTGCCAGCACCCCGGTTTTGGGGTCCCACGAGCAGTACTTC
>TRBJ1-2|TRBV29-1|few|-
CSVIPTARDGYTF
TGCAGCGTCATACCTACTGCAAGAGATGGCTACACCTTC
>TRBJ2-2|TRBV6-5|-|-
CASTPGVSDTGELFF
TGTGCCAGCACCCCCGGGGTGTCCGACACCGGGGAGCTGTTTTTT
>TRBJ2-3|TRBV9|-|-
CASSVAGGDTQYF
TGTGCCAGCAGCGTAGCTGGGGGGGATACGCAGTATTTT
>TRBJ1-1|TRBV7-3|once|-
CASSLIGVGTEAFF
TGTGCCAGCAGCTTAATCGGGGTGGGCACTGAAGCTTTCTTT
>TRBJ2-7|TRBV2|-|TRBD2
CASRLQLAGTYEQYF
TGTGCCAGCAGATTACAGCTAGCGGGAACCTACGAGCAGTACTTC
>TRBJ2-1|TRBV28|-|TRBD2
CASGFSSGGYNEQFF
TGTGCCAGCGGTTTTTCTAGCGGAGGGTACAATGAGCAGTTCTTC
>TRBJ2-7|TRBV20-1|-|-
CSARGTYEQYF
TGCAGTGCTAGGGGAACCTACGAGCAGTACTTC
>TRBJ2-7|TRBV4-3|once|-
CASSQGLGGYEQYF
TGCGCCAGCAGCCAAGGACTAGGAGGTTACGAGCAGTACTTC
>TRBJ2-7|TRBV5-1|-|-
CASSLGHRLRGAEQYF
TGCGCCAGCAGCTTGGGCCATCGGCTACGAGGGGCCGAGCAGTACTTC
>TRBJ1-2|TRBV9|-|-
CASSAETEGGYTF
TGTGCCAGCAGCGCAGAGACAGAGGGTGGCTACACCTTC
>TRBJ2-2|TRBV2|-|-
CASSVILSIGELFF
TGTGCCAGCAGTGTTATTCTGTCCATCGGGGAGCTGTTTTTT
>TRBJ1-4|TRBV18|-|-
CASSSREGEKLFF
TGTGCCAGCTCATCAAGGGAAGGGGAAAAACTGTTTTTT
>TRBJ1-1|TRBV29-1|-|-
CSAALGPIAFF
TGCAGCGCCGCGCTAGGGCCGATAGCTTTCTTT
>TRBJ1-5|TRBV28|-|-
CASSFSVFQPQHF
TGTGCCAGCAGTTTTTCGGTGTTTCAGCCCCAGCATTTT
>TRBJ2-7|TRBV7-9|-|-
CASSLAGGVNEQYF
TGTGCCAGCAGCTTAGCCGGGGGTGTGAACGAGCAGTACTTC
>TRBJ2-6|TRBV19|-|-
CASSAPSGANVLTF
TGTGCCAGTAGTGCCCCCTCTGGGGCCAACGTCCTGACTTTC
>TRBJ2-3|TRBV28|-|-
CASSLIRTASDTQYF
TGTGCCAGCAGTTTAATAAGGACAGCTTCAGATACGCAGTATTTT
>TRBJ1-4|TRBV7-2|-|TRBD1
CASSPLGTGVSANEKLFF
TGTGCCAGCAGCCCCTTAGGGACAGGGGTTTCGGCTAATGAAAAACTGTTTTTT
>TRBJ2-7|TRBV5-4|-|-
CASSQYRAGSYEQYF
TGTGCCAGCAGCCAATACAGGGCCGGATCCTACGAGCAGTACTTC
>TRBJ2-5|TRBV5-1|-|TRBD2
CASSLAILAGVSETQYF
TGCGCCAGCAGCTTGGCGATTCTAGCGGGAGTGTCGGAGACCCAGTACTTC
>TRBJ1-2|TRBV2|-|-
CASSDHDRFGYTF
TGTGCCAGCAGTGATCACGACCGGTTTGGCTACACCTTC
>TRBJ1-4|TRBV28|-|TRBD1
CASARQGASNEKLFF
TGTGCCAGCGCACGACAGGGGGCGAGTAATGAAAAACTGTTTTTT
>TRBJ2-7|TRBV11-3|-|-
CASSLQMGYEQYF
TGTGCCAGCAGCCTCCAAATGGGCTACGAGCAGTACTTC
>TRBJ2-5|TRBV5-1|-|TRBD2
CASSLFAVGLGVETQYF
TGCGCCAGCAGCTTGTTTGCGGTCGGACTAGGGGTGGAGACCCAGTACTTC
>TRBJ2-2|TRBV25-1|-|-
CASSLGGGELFF
TGTGCCAGCTCCTTGGGGGGCGGGGAGCTGTTTTTT
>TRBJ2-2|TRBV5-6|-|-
CASSLGLPGTGELFF
TGTGCCAGCAGCTTAGGACTCCCGGGGACCGGGGAGCTGTTTTTT
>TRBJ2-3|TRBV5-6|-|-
CASSNVFPITDTQYF
TGTGCCAGCAGCAACGTTTTCCCGATCACAGATACGCAGTATTTT
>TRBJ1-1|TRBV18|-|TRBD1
CATYRNAGGTRGGTEAFF
TGTGCCACCTACCGAAACGCAGGGGGTACCCGAGGTGGCACTGAAGCTTTCTTT
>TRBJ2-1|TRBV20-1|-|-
CSAASATEQFF
TGCAGTGCTGCTAGCGCGACCGAGCAGTTCTTC
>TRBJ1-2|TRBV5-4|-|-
CASSPNLFGGLSEGYTF
TGTGCCAGCAGCCCAAATCTCTTCGGGGGGCTCTCAGAGGGCTACACCTTC
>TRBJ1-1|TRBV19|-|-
CASSPNSRMAEAFF
TGTGCCAGTAGTCCCAACTCCCGCATGGCTGAAGCTTTCTTT
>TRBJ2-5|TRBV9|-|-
CASSVERGRGETQYF
TGTGCCAGCAGCGTAGAAAGGGGCCGAGGGGAGACCCAGTACTTC
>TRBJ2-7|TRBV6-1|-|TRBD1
CASSEAAGGRNEQYF
TGTGCCAGCAGTGAAGCAGCAGGGGGACGGAACGAGCAGTACTTC
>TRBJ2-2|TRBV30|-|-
CASPGDANTGELFF
TGTGCTAGCCCGGGGGATGCGAACACCGGGGAGCTGTTTTTT
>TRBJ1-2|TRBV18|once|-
CASSPYGTVNYGYTF
TGTGCCAGCTCACCGTACGGGACGGTGAACTATGGCTACACCTTC
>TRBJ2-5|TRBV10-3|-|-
CAISENSGTQYF
TGTGCCATCAGTGAGAACAGCGGGACCCAGTACTTC
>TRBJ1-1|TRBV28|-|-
CASSSQYRERGTEAFF
TGTGCCAGCAGTTCCCAATACAGGGAGCGGGGCACTGAAGCTTTCTTT